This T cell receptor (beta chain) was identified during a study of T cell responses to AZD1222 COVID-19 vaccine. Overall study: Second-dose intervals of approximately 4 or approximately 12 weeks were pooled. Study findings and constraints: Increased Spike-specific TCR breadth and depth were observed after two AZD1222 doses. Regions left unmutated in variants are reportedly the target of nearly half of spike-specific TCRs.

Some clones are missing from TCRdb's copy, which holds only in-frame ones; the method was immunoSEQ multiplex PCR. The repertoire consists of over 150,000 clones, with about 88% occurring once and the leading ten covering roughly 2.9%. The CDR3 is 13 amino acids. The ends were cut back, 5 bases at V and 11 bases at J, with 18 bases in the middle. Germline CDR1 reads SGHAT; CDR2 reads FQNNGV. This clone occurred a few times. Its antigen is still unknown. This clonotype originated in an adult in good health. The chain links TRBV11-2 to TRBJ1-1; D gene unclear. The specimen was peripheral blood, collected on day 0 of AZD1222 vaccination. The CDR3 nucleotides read TGTGCCAGCAGCCCCCAAGTGGCACTCGGGGCTTTCTTT. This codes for CASSPQVALGAFF. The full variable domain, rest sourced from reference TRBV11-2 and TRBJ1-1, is EAGVAQSPRYKIIEKRQSVAFWCNPISGHATLYWYQQILGQGPKLLIQFQNNGVVDDSQLPKDRFSAERLKGVDSTLKIQPAKLEDSAVYLCASSPQVALGAFFGQGTRLTVV.